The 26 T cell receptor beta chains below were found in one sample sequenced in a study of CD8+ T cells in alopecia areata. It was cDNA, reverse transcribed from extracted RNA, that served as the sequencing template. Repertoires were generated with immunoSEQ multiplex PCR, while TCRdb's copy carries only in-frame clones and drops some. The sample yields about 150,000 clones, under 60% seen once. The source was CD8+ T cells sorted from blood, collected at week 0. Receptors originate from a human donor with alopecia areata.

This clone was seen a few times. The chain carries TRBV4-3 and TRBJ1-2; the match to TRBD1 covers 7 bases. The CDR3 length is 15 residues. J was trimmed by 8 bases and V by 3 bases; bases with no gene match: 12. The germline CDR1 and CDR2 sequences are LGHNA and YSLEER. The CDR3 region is CASSQLSDRTDGYTF. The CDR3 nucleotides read TGCGCCAGCAGCCAGTTGTCGGACAGGACGGACGGCTACACCTTC.

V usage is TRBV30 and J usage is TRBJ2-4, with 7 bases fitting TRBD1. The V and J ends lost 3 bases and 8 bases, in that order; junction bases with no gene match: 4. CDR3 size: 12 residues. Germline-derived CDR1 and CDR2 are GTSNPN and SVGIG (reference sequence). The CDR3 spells CAWRGGRDIQYF. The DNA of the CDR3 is TGTGCCTGGAGAGGGGGCAGAGACATTCAGTACTTC.

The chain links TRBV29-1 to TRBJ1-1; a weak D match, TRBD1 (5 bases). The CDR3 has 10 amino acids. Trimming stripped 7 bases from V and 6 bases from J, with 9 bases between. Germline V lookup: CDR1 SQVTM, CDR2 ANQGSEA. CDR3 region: CSGWGPEAFF. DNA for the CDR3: TGCAGCGGTTGGGGACCTGAAGCTTTCTTT.

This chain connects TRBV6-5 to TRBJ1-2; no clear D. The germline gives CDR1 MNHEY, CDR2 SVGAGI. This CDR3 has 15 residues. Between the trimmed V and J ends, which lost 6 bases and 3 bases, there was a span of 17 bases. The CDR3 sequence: CASSPRGGAYYGYTF. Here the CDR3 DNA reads TGTGCCAGCAGCCCCCGTGGTGGCGCCTACTATGGCTACACCTTC.

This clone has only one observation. For the CDR3, the DNA is TGCGCCAGCAGCTTGGGCGGGGCCGCCTACGAGCAGTACTTC. It codes for CASSLGGAAYEQYF. V and J are TRBV5-1 and TRBJ2-7, with a possible D match to TRBD2 (6 bases). CDR1 SGHRS and CDR2 YFSETQ come from the germline V gene. This CDR3 contains 14 residues. V shed 0 bases and J shed 2 bases, with 9 bases lying between them.

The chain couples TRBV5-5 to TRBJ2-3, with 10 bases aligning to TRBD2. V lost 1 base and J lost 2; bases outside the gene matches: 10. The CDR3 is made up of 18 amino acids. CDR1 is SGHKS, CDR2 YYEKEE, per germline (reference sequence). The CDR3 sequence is CASSLHLAGAIITDTQYF. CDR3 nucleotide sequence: TGTGCCAGCAGCTTGCACCTAGCGGGAGCTATTATCACAGATACGCAGTATTTT.

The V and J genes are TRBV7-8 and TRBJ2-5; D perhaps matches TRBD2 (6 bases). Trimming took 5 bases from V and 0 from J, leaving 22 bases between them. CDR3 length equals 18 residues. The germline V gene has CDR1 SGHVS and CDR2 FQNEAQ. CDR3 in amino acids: CASSPTEGTRSDQETQYF. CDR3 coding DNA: TGTGCCAGCAGCCCCACGGAGGGGACGCGGTCGGACCAAGAGACCCAGTACTTC.

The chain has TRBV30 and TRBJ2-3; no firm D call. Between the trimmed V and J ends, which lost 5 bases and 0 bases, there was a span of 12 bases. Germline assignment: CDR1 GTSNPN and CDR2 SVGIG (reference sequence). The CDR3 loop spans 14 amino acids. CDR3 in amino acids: CAWDIGSSTDTQYF. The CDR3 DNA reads TGTGCCTGGGATATAGGATCGAGCACAGATACGCAGTATTTT.

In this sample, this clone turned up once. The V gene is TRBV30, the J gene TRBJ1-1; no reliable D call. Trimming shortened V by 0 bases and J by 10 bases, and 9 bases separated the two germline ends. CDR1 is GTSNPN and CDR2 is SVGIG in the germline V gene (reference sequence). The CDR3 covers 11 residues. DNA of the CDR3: TGTGCCTGGAGTGTTTCAGAACGAGCTTTCTTT. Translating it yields CAWSVSERAFF.

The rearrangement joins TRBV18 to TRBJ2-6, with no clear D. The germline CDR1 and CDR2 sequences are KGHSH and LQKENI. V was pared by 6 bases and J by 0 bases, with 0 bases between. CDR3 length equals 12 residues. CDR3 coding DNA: TGTGCCAGCTCCTCTGGGGCCAACGTCCTGACTTTC. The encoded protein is CASSSGANVLTF.

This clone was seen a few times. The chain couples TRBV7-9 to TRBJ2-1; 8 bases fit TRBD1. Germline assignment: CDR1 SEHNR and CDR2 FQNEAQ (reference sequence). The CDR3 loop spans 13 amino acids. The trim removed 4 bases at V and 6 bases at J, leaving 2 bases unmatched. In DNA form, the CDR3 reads TGTGCCAGCAGCTCCGGACAGGGCAATGAGCAGTTCTTC. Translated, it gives CASSSGQGNEQFF.

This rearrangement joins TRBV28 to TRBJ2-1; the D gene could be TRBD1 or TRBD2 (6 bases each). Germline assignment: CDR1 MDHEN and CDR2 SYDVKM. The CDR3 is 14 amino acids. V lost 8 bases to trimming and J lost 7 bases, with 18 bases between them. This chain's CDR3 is CASWKGGLQNEQFF. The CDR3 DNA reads TGTGCCAGCTGGAAAGGGGGACTCCAGAATGAGCAGTTCTTC.

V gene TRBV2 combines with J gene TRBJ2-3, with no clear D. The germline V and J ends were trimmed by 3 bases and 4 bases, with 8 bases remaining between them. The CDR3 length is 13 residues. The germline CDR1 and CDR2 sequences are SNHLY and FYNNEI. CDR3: CASSEQLADTQYF. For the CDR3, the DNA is TGTGCCAGCAGTGAGCAGTTGGCAGATACGCAGTATTTT. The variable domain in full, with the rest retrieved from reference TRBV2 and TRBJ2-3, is EPEVTQTPSHQVTQMGQEVILRCVPISNHLYFYWYRQILGQKVEFLVSFYNNEISEKSEIFDDQFSVERPDGSNFTLKIRSTKLEDSAMYFCASSEQLADTQYFGPGTRLTVL.

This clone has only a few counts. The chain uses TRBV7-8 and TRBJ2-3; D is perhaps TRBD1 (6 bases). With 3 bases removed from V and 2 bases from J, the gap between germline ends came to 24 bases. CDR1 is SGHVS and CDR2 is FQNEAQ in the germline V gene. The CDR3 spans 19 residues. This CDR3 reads CASSFLEGGVSPHTDTQYF. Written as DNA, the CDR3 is TGTGCCAGCAGCTTTCTTGAAGGGGGAGTCTCTCCCCACACAGATACGCAGTATTTT. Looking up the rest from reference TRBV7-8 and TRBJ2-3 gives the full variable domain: GAGVSQSPRYKVAKRGQDVALRCDPISGHVSLFWYQQALGQGPEFLTYFQNEAQLDKSGLPSDRFFAERPEGSVSTLKIQRTQQEDSAVYLCASSFLEGGVSPHTDTQYFGPGTRLTVL.

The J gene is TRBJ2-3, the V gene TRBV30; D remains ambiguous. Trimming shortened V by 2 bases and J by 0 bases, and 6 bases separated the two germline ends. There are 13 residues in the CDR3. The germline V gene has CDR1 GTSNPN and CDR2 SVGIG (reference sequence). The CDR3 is CAWSLGSTDTQYF. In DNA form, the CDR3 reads TGTGCCTGGAGTCTTGGGAGCACAGATACGCAGTATTTT.

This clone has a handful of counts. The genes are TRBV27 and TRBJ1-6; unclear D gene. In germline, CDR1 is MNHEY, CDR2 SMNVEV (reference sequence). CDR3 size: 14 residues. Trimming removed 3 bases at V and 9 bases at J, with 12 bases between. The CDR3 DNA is TGTGCCAGCAGTTTTGTGTTGAGGGCTTCACCCCTCCACTTT. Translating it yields CASSFVLRASPLHF.

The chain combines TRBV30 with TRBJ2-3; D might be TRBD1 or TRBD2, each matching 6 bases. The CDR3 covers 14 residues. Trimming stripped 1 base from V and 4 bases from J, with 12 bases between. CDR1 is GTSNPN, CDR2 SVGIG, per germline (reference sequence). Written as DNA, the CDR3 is TGTGCCTGGAGTGAGGGGGGAGTCGCAGATACGCAGTATTTT. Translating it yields CAWSEGGVADTQYF.

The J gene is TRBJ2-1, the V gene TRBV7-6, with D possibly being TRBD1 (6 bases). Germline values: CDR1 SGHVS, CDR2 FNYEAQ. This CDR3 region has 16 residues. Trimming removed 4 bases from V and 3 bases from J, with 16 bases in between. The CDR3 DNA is TGTGCCAGCAGCTCCAGAGGGGGAGATGGCTACAATGAGCAGTTCTTC. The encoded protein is CASSSRGGDGYNEQFF.

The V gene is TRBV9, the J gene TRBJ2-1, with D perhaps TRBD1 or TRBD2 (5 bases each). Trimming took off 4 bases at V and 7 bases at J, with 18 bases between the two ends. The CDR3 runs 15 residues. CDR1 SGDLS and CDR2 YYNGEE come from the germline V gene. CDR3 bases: TGTGCCAGCAGCTCCCCAGGGAGCATAGGGAATGAGCAGTTCTTC. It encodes CASSSPGSIGNEQFF. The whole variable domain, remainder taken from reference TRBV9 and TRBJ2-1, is DSGVTQTPKHLITATGQRVTLRCSPRSGDLSVYWYQQSLDQGLQFLIQYYNGEERAKGNILERFSAQQFPDLHSELNLSSLELGDSALYFCASSSPGSIGNEQFFGPGTRLTVL.

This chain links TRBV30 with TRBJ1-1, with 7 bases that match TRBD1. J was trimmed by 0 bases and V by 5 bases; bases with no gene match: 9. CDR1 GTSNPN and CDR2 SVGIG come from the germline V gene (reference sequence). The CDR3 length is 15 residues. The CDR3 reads CAWQPGTALNTEAFF. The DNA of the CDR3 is TGTGCCTGGCAGCCCGGGACAGCCTTGAACACTGAAGCTTTCTTT.

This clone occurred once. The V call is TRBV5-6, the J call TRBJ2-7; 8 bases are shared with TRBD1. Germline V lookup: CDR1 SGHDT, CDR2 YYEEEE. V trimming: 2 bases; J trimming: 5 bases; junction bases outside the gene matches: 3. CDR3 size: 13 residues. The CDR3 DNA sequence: TGTGCCAGCAGCTTAGACAGGGGACACGAGCAGTACTTC. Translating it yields CASSLDRGHEQYF.

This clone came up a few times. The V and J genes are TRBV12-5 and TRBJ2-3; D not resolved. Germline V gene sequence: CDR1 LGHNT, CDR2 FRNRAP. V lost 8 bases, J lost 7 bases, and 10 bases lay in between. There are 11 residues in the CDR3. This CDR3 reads CASLRANTQYF. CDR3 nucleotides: TGTGCTAGTCTACGTGCGAATACGCAGTATTTT.

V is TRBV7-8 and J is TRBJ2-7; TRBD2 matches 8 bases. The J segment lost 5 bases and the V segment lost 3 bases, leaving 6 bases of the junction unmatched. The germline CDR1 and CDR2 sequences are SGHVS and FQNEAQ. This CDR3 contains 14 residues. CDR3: CASSLTGLANEQYF. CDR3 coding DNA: TGTGCCAGCAGCTTGACCGGACTAGCCAACGAGCAGTACTTC.

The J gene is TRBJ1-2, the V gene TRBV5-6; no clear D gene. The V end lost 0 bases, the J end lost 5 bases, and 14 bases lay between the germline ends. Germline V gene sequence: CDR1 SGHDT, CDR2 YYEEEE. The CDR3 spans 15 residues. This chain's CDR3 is CASSLAETARYGYTF. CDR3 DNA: TGTGCCAGCAGCTTGGCGGAGACGGCGAGGTATGGCTACACCTTC. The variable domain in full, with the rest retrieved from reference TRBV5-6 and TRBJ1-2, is DAGVTQSPTHLIKTRGQQVTLRCSPKSGHDTVSWYQQALGQGPQFIFQYYEEEERQRGNFPDRFSGHQFPNYSSELNVNALLLGDSALYLCASSLAETARYGYTFGSGTRLTVV.

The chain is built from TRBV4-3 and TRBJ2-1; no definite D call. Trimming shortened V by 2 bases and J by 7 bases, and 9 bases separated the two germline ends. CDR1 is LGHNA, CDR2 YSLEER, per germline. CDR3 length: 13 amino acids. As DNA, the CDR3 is TGCGCCAGCAGCCAATCGTTGGGGAATGAGCAGTTCTTC. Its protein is CASSQSLGNEQFF.

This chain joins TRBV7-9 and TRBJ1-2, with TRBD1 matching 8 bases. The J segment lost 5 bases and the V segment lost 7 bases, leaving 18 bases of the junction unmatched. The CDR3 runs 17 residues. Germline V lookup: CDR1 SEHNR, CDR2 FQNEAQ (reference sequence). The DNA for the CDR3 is TGTGCCAGCACCCCCTGGCCACCCCGGGACAGGAGTTATGGCTACACCTTC. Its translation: CASTPWPPRDRSYGYTF.